This note documents a single T cell receptor beta chain sequence. Its antigen is as yet unknown. V dropped 3 bases and J dropped 7; count of bases not matched to a gene: 7. This CDR3 spans 15 amino acids. The germline gives CDR1 SGHDT, CDR2 YYEEEE. This entry comes from a study of shared clonotypes between healthy human individuals. Study results and limitations: Clonotype sharing across donors was expected to vary with sequencing depth. The low donor count limited represented genetic and exposure-history diversity.

Per the original data handling: ImmunoSEQ output lacked quality scores and full-length reads, limiting matched filtering. Only in-frame clones appear in the TCRdb table, and some are missing; sequencing was by immunoSEQ multiplex PCR. V, J and clone size are those of that table, while D and trimming were read from the DNA. The repertoire includes some 1,900,000 clones, roughly 95% of them detected once, and less than 1.5% sits in the top ten. As defined, naive CD8 cells were CD45RO-negative and positively selected for CCR7, with terminally differentiated effector memory CD45RA+ cells excluded. This chain joins TRBV5-6 and TRBJ1-5; 10 nucleotides agree with TRBD1. The sample consisted of naive CD8+ T cells sorted from blood. This sequence originates from a man between 18 and 29 years old in good health. The DNA for the CDR3 is TGTGCCAGCAGCTGGGGGGGACAGGGGAGACAGCCCCAGCATTTT. It is translated as CASSWGGQGRQPQHF.